This T cell receptor beta chain is drawn from a study of Ad26.COV2.S vaccination and SARS-CoV-2 variants. Regarding the study as a whole: Vaccinated and placebo-treated recipients had similar non-spike TCR breadth. There was a possibility that the TCR breadth and depth analyses underestimated total T cell responses.

The CDR3 totals 12 residues. The germline gives CDR1 SQVTM, CDR2 ANQGSEA. The junction had 6 bases not matched to a gene; V was cut back by 7 bases and J by 5 bases. Treatment of the sample: some 19 received Ad26.COV2.S at low or high dose, single or two shots; about 5 received placebo; per-sample allocation not given. Sample collection was performed on day 63 after the first vaccine or placebo injection. A remark on this clone: Its antigen is currently unknown.

Assay: immunoSEQ multiplex PCR; the TCRdb copy retains only in-frame clones and omits some. Here the sample spans some 520,000 clones, around 85% being singletons. The clonotype comes from a person aged 18-65 years who received the Ad26.COV2.S COVID-19 vaccine or a placebo. Sequenced material: peripheral blood, taken in a trial of Ad26.COV2.S vaccine versus placebo. This chain connects TRBV29-1 to TRBJ2-5, with 8 bases matching TRBD1. The CDR3 is CSGRTGWETQYF. The CDR3, as DNA: TGCAGCGGGCGGACAGGGTGGGAGACCCAGTACTTC.